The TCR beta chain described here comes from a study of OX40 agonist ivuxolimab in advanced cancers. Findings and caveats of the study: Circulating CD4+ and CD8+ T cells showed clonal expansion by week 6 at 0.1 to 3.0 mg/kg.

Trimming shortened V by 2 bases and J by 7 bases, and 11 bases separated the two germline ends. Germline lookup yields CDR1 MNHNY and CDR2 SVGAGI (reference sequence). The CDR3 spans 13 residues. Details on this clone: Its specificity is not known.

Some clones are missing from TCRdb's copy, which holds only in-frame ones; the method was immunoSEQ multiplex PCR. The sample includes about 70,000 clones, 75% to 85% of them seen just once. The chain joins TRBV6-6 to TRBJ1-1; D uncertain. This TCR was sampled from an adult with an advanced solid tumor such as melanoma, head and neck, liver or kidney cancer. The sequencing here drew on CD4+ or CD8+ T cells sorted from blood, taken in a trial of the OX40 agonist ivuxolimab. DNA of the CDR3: TGTGCCAGCAGTTACCTGAAGGGTTATGAAGCTTTCTTT. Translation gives CASSYLKGYEAFF.